Listed here are 27 T cell receptor beta chains from one sample, sequenced in a study of shared clonotypes between healthy human individuals. Data came from immunoSEQ multiplex PCR; TCRdb stores just in-frame clones and leaves some out. The table records about 680,000 clones, 73% of them present only once. The sequenced material came from memory CD4+ T cells sorted from blood. Stated subset: CD45RA-negative fraction. Source of these receptors: a woman in her twenties or thirties in good health.

The chain joins TRBV5-6 to TRBJ2-7; possibly TRBD1 for D (5 bases). The CDR3 extends over 12 amino acids. Germline lookup yields CDR1 SGHDT and CDR2 YYEEEE. V was pared by 2 bases and J by 12 bases, with 15 bases between. The CDR3 DNA is TGTGCCAGCAGCTTATCAACAGGAGCGCCGTACTTC. Its translation: CASSLSTGAPYF. The full variable domain, its missing parts supplied by reference TRBV5-6 and TRBJ2-7, is DAGVTQSPTHLIKTRGQQVTLRCSPKSGHDTVSWYQQALGQGPQFIFQYYEEEERQRGNFPDRFSGHQFPNYSSELNVNALLLGDSALYLCASSLSTGAPYFGPGTRLTVT.

Only a few counts were recorded for this clone. Other DNA sequences in this sample translate to the same CDR3. J is TRBJ1-5 and V is TRBV5-1; 9 bases line up with TRBD1. The CDR3 is 15 amino acids. Germline assignment: CDR1 SGHRS and CDR2 YFSETQ. Trimming at V came to 2 bases and at J to 3 bases, leaving 3 bases not matched to a gene. The CDR3 is CASSLGDRDNQPQHF. The DNA of the CDR3 is TGCGCCAGCAGCTTAGGGGACAGGGACAATCAGCCCCAGCATTTT. The whole variable domain, filled in from reference TRBV5-1 and TRBJ1-5, reads KAGVTQTPRYLIKTRGQQVTLSCSPISGHRSVSWYQQTPGQGLQFLFEYFSETQRNKGNFPGRFSGRQFSNSRSEMNVSTLELGDSALYLCASSLGDRDNQPQHFGDGTRLSIL.

The chain couples TRBV6-5 to TRBJ1-2; D is possibly TRBD1 (6 bases). V lost 6 bases and J 8 bases, leaving 16 bases between the germline ends. The CDR3 loop spans 13 amino acids. CDR1 is MNHEY, CDR2 SVGAGI, per germline. The CDR3 is CASRTPGAGGYTF. Written as DNA, the CDR3 is TGTGCCAGCAGAACCCCGGGGGCAGGAGGCTACACCTTC.

This chain connects TRBV11-2 to TRBJ2-1; TRBD2 aligns across 12 bases. After removal of 3 bases from V and 9 bases from J, the junction contained 9 bases not matched to a gene. Germline loops: CDR1 SGHAT, CDR2 FQNNGV. The CDR3 contains 16 residues. Here the CDR3 reads CASSFRLAGDVSEQFF. The CDR3 DNA sequence: TGTGCCAGCAGCTTCCGACTAGCGGGAGATGTGAGTGAGCAGTTCTTC.

This clone has a handful of counts. The chain recombines TRBV18 with TRBJ1-5, with TRBD1 matching over 9 bases. V lost 8 bases to trimming and J lost 5 bases; unmatched junction nucleotides: 4. The CDR3 loop spans 13 amino acids. Germline assignment: CDR1 KGHSH and CDR2 LQKENI. In DNA, the CDR3 is TGTGCCAGCGGGACAGGGTTGGATCAGCCCCAGCATTTT. Residues: CASGTGLDQPQHF. The complete variable domain, with remaining parts taken from reference TRBV18 and TRBJ1-5, reads NAGVMQNPRHLVRRRGQEARLRCSPMKGHSHVYWYRQLPEEGLKFMVYLQKENIIDESGMPKERFSAEFPKEGPSILRIQQVVRGDSAAYFCASGTGLDQPQHFGDGTRLSIL.

This clone occurred a few times. The CDR3: CASGPENYGYTF. The CDR3, as DNA: TGTGCCAGCGGACCAGAAAACTATGGCTACACCTTC. This chain uses TRBV18 with TRBJ1-2, with unresolved D. CDR1 and CDR2 from the germline V gene are KGHSH and LQKENI. V gave up 8 bases and J gave up 2 bases, with 9 bases separating them. CDR3 length: 12 residues.

The V call is TRBV2, the J call TRBJ1-1, with D possibly TRBD1 on 5 matching bases. Germline V CDR1 and CDR2: SNHLY, FYNNEI. CDR3 length equals 15 residues. Trimming took off 2 bases at V and 11 bases at J, with 21 bases between the two ends. The CDR3 protein is CASSESPGRSGEAFF. CDR3 DNA: TGTGCCAGCAGTGAATCCCCAGGGCGGAGCGGAGAGGCTTTCTTT.

A note on this clone: Other DNA sequences within the sample encode an identical CDR3. The chain recombines TRBV30 with TRBJ1-1; the D gene is possibly TRBD1 (5 bases). The CDR3 runs 13 residues. The V end was cut by 3 bases, the J end by 2 bases, with 10 bases between. The germline CDR1 and CDR2 sequences are GTSNPN and SVGIG (reference sequence). This CDR3 is CAWRSGPNTEAFF. Here the CDR3 DNA reads TGTGCCTGGAGGTCAGGGCCTAACACTGAAGCTTTCTTT.

V is TRBV5-4 and J is TRBJ2-7, with 9 nucleotides matching TRBD2. This CDR3 has 15 residues. Germline lookup yields CDR1 SGHNT and CDR2 YYREEE (reference sequence). The junction had 8 bases not matched to a gene; V was cut back by 4 bases and J by 3 bases. Here the CDR3 reads CASSQNSGGYYEQYF. The CDR3 DNA is TGTGCCAGCAGCCAGAATAGCGGGGGATACTACGAGCAGTACTTC. Based on the CDR3 plus reference TRBV5-4 and TRBJ2-7, the full variable domain is ETGVTQSPTHLIKTRGQQVTLRCSSQSGHNTVSWYQQALGQGPQFIFQYYREEENGRGNFPPRFSGLQFPNYSSELNVNALELDDSALYLCASSQNSGGYYEQYFGPGTRLTVT.

The chain carries TRBV6-1 and TRBJ2-3; D gene uncertain. Per germline, CDR1 MNHNS and CDR2 SASEGT. This CDR3 comprises 14 residues. Deletions cut 4 bases from V and 0 bases from J, with 8 bases between. Written as DNA, the CDR3 is TGTGCCAGCAGTGTTGGGGATAGCACAGATACGCAGTATTTT. It is translated as CASSVGDSTDTQYF.

The rearrangement links TRBV19 to TRBJ1-2; D is uncertain. The CDR3 loop spans 13 amino acids. CDR1 and CDR2 (germline): LNHDA, SQIVND (reference sequence). Deletions cut 5 bases from V and 8 bases from J, with 15 bases between. CDR3 bases: TGTGCCAGTAGTGAAGGCCCCCGGTGGGGCTACACCTTC. Amino acids: CASSEGPRWGYTF. The variable domain in full, completed from reference TRBV19 and TRBJ1-2, reads DGGITQSPKYLFRKEGQNVTLSCEQNLNHDAMYWYRQDPGQGLRLIYYSQIVNDFQKGDIAEGYSVSREKKESFPLTVTSAQKNPTAFYLCASSEGPRWGYTFGSGTRLTVV.

V is TRBV6-5 and J is TRBJ1-2; D not certain. The V gene's germline CDR1 is MNHEY and CDR2 SVGAGI. V was trimmed by 2 bases and J by 5 bases, leaving 6 bases between them. This CDR3 region has 12 residues. The CDR3 bases are TGTGCCAGCAGTTACGGGGATTATGGCTACACCTTC. Its translation: CASSYGDYGYTF.

This sequence joins TRBV4-1 and TRBJ1-3; D is unresolved. Germline V gene data show CDR1 as MGHRA and CDR2 as YSYEKL. Trimming shortened V by 0 bases and J by 3 bases, and 9 bases separated the two germline ends. This CDR3 contains 15 residues. The CDR3 protein is CASSQERVFGNTIYF. The CDR3 nucleotides read TGCGCCAGCAGCCAAGAGCGAGTCTTTGGAAACACCATATATTTT.

This sequence joins TRBV7-8 and TRBJ1-2; TRBD1 aligns across 7 bases. Germline CDR1 is SGHVS and CDR2 is FQNEAQ. The length of the CDR3 is 12 residues. V was clipped by 3 bases and J by 6 bases; unmatched bases: 1. CDR3 sequence: CASSLTGNGYTF. CDR3 coding DNA: TGTGCCAGCAGCTTGACAGGGAATGGCTACACCTTC.

The rearrangement links TRBV10-3 to TRBJ1-5; no definite D call. The germline CDR1 and CDR2 sequences are ENHRY and SYGVKD. The V end lost 3 bases, the J end lost 2 bases, and 8 bases lay between the germline ends. The CDR3 length is 14 residues. CDR3 nucleotides: TGTGCCATCAGTGAAGGGTTCGGCAATCAGCCCCAGCATTTT. Encoded protein: CAISEGFGNQPQHF.

This rearrangement joins TRBV5-1 to TRBJ2-5; TRBD2 matches at 8 bases. The CDR3 covers 13 residues. Losses at the gene ends were 6 bases for V and 3 bases for J; bases not matched to a gene: 4. The germline gives CDR1 SGHRS, CDR2 YFSETQ. The CDR3 sequence: CASTRGGEETQYF. The CDR3 region has the DNA TGCGCCAGCACCCGGGGGGGTGAAGAGACCCAGTACTTC. The entire variable domain, with the rest obtained from reference TRBV5-1 and TRBJ2-5, is as follows: KAGVTQTPRYLIKTRGQQVTLSCSPISGHRSVSWYQQTPGQGLQFLFEYFSETQRNKGNFPGRFSGRQFSNSRSEMNVSTLELGDSALYLCASTRGGEETQYFGPGTRLLVL.

This clone is a singleton in its sample. The chain employs TRBV6-1 and TRBJ2-5; D unclear. This CDR3 region has 13 residues. Germline V gene lookup returns CDR1 MNHNS and CDR2 SASEGT. Trimming left V 6 bases short and J 0 bases short, with 8 bases between. CDR3 protein: CASSQLNQETQYF. The CDR3 DNA reads TGTGCCAGCAGCCAGCTAAACCAAGAGACCCAGTACTTC.

The chain uses TRBV29-1 and TRBJ2-7, with D tentatively TRBD2 (6 bases). With 6 bases removed from V and 2 bases from J, the gap between germline ends came to 14 bases. The V gene's germline CDR1 is SQVTM and CDR2 ANQGSEA. This CDR3 is 13 amino acids long. The CDR3 here is CSVGSGPAYEQYF. DNA for the CDR3: TGCAGCGTGGGGAGCGGGCCAGCCTACGAGCAGTACTTC.

The rearrangement uses TRBV30 and TRBJ2-3, with D perhaps assigned TRBD1 or TRBD2 (5 bases each). There are 16 residues in the CDR3. V dropped 1 base and J dropped 4 bases, with 18 bases sitting between them. In germline, CDR1 is GTSNPN, CDR2 SVGIG (reference sequence). The CDR3 region is CAWSGSGGAGADTQYF. CDR3 nucleotide sequence: TGTGCCTGGAGTGGATCCGGTGGGGCGGGTGCAGATACGCAGTATTTT. The variable domain in full, completed from reference TRBV30 and TRBJ2-3, reads SQTIHQWPATLVQPVGSPLSLECTVEGTSNPNLYWYRQAAGRGLQLLFYSVGIGQISSEVPQNLSASRPQDRQFILSSKKLLLSDSGFYLCAWSGSGGAGADTQYFGPGTRLTVL.

The V call is TRBV6-1, the J call TRBJ1-5; D not resolved. Trimming took 8 bases from V and 0 from J, leaving 8 bases between them. Germline V gene data show CDR1 as MNHNS and CDR2 as SASEGT. This CDR3 spans 13 amino acids. CDR3 residues: CASARNSNQPQHF. For the CDR3, the DNA is TGTGCCAGCGCCCGGAATAGCAATCAGCCCCAGCATTTT.

V and J are TRBV4-1 and TRBJ1-5; D not resolved. The germline V gene encodes CDR1 MGHRA and CDR2 YSYEKL. V was cut by 4 bases and J by 9 bases, with 16 bases left in between. The CDR3 has 14 residues. The CDR3 spells CASSPGSGRMPQHF. The CDR3 nucleotides read TGCGCCAGCAGCCCGGGGTCAGGACGGATGCCCCAGCATTTT.

This chain links TRBV2 with TRBJ2-7, with D perhaps TRBD1 or TRBD2 (5 bases each). CDR1 and CDR2 (germline): SNHLY, FYNNEI. This CDR3 has 14 amino acids. The V and J ends lost 8 bases and 7 bases respectively, with 21 bases between them. The CDR3 spells CASSPQGGSGEQYF. For the CDR3, the DNA is TGTGCCAGCTCGCCCCAGGGTGGGTCGGGAGAGCAGTACTTC.

Of note for this clone: A junction boundary mismatches the germline segment, possibly from a read error. The chain is built from TRBV7-6 and TRBJ1-3; 10 positions agree with TRBD1. This CDR3 is 15 amino acids long. Germline V gives CDR1 SGHVS, CDR2 FNYEAQ. CDR3 region: CAVRDRGFSGNTMYF. DNA for the CDR3: TGTGCCGTCCGGGACAGGGGATTCTCTGGAAACACCATGTATTTT.

The chain combines TRBV5-1 with TRBJ2-7, with TRBD1 matching over 9 bases. Per the germline V gene, CDR1 is SGHRS and CDR2 is YFSETQ. The CDR3 has 17 residues. V dropped 1 base and J dropped 5; count of bases not matched to a gene: 13. The CDR3 DNA reads as TGCGCCAGCAGCTTGACTCCTCCGGGGACAGGGTTCGACGAGCAGTACTTC. Protein: CASSLTPPGTGFDEQYF.

This chain links TRBV6-6 with TRBJ2-7; 8 bases are a match to TRBD1. J was trimmed by 6 bases and V by 6 bases; bases with no gene match: 10. Germline V gene sequence: CDR1 MNHNY, CDR2 SVGAGI (reference sequence). The CDR3 runs to 14 residues. The CDR3 region is CASRKTDRDGEQYF. The CDR3 DNA is TGTGCCAGCAGAAAGACGGACAGGGACGGCGAGCAGTACTTC.

This rearrangement joins TRBV29-1 to TRBJ2-7, with a possible D match to TRBD1 (5 bases). The V gene's germline CDR1 is SQVTM and CDR2 ANQGSEA. V lost 1 base, J lost 5 bases, and 9 bases lay in between. This CDR3 spans 12 amino acids. In DNA form, the CDR3 reads TGCAGCGTTGAAGGTGGGGCAGACGAGCAGTACTTC. Its translation: CSVEGGADEQYF.

The chain recombines TRBV5-1 with TRBJ1-4, with D hard to call. V was pared by 0 bases and J by 11 bases, with 14 bases between. This CDR3 has 14 residues. CDR1 and CDR2 (germline): SGHRS, YFSETQ. The CDR3 DNA sequence: TGCGCCAGCAGCTTGGATCAAAAACAGACGAAACTGTTTTTT. It codes for CASSLDQKQTKLFF.